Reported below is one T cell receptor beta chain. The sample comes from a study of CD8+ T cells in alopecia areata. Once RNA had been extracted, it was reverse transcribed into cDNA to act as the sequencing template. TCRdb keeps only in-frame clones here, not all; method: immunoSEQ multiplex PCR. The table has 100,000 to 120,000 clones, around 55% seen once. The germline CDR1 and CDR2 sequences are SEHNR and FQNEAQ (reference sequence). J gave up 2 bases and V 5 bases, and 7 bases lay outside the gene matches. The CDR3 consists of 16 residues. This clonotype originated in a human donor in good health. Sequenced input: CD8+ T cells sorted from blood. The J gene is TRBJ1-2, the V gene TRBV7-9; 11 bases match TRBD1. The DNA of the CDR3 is TGTGCCAGCAGCGCAGGACAGGGGGCGGCCAACTATGGCTACACCTTC. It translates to CASSAGQGAANYGYTF.